This T cell receptor (beta chain) appears in the sequencing data of a study of post-analysis software for immune sequencing data. Looking at the study overall: Both relapsing-remitting and secondary progressive multiple sclerosis featured among the disease courses, as did progressive-relapsing multiple sclerosis.

Germline V gives CDR1 DFQATT, CDR2 SNEGSKA (reference sequence). This CDR3 contains 14 residues. V lost 3 bases, J lost 7 bases, and 9 bases stayed unmatched. Notes on the study in general: Among multiple sclerosis patients, normalized Chao1 diversity was significantly below that of controls. In patients, about 5 TRBV segments were more frequent than in controls, with TRBV5-6, TRBV5-1 and TRBV20-1 among them.

This clonotype was found once. The antigen remains undetermined. The TCR beta cDNA libraries contained unique molecular identifiers. When 1 to 10 million T cells were used, they gave hundreds of thousands of cDNA molecules. MiXCR, applied by TCRdb to the PCR reads, yields one record per CDR3 protein. The sample holds hundreds of thousands of distinct CDR3 sequences, approximately 53% seen once. The sequenced sample was blood. The TCR originated in a girl between 5 and 17 years old with multiple sclerosis. The chain has TRBV20-1 and TRBJ2-1; 7 nucleotides match TRBD2. This CDR3 reads CSARVFGGGNEQFF. The CDR3 DNA reads TGCAGTGCTAGGGTCTTTGGGGGGGGGAATGAGCAGTTCTTC.